There are a few counts of the clone carrying this T cell receptor beta chain. The antigen is undetermined. A clone one base away is much larger, so this may be a read error. Template material for amplifying TCR beta CDR3 regions consisted of RNA transcripts. A first-round RT-PCR of the TCR CDR3 used the HTBI primer set. MiXCR, run by TCRdb on the multiplex PCR reads, gives a single entry per CDR3 protein. Of about 420,000 distinct CDR3 sequences in the sample, around 16% were seen once. The data were taken from a study of T cells in Graves' hyperthyroidism and ophthalmopathy. Across the whole study: Peripheral blood was collected at initial diagnosis, before any treatment. Study results and limitations: Within blood appeared most thyroid clonotypes that had expanded above 0.001.

This CDR3 comprises 13 residues. Every diagnosis used clinical symptoms, serum thyroxine and TRAb, thyroid ultrasound and orbital computed tomography. The chain carries TRBV12-3 or TRBV12-4 and TRBJ2-7; D may match TRBD1 or TRBD2 (6 bases each). This sequence originates from a woman between 18 and 29 years old with Graves' hyperthyroidism. The sequencing sample was made of blood. The chain's CDR3 is CASSWRGYYERYF. The CDR3 DNA is TGTGCCAGCAGTTGGAGGGGGTACTACGAGCGGTACTTC.